This entry lists 29 T cell receptor beta chains sequenced from one sample in a study of blood T cell repertoires in COVID-19 (dated by TCRdb to the early 2020s). Library preparation was by the immunoSEQ multiplex PCR assay. In TCRdb, the immuneACCESS table is reduced to in-frame sequences with V and J assigned. These tables do not hold every clone; where another copy was compared, an unresolved V gene accounts for under half, and the others remain unexplained. Present in this sample are fewer than 350,000 clones, around nine tenths of which were seen just once. In total, the top ten clones hold around 9% of the sample. The sequencing sample was made of peripheral blood. Receptors originate from a middle-aged man with active or convalescent COVID-19.

The table lists this clone with a count of one. The chain joins TRBV7-9 to TRBJ1-3; the match to TRBD1 covers 8 bases. Germline V CDR1 and CDR2: SEHNR, FQNEAQ (reference sequence). The CDR3 sequence is 15 residues long. V shed 2 bases and J 11 bases; nucleotides not matched to a gene: 11. This CDR3 reads CASSLPGQGARAIYF. CDR3 bases: TGTGCCAGCAGCTTACCCGGACAGGGAGCAAGGGCCATATATTTT. Combining the CDR3 with reference TRBV7-9 and TRBJ1-3 gives the whole variable domain DTGVSQNPRHKITKRGQNVTFRCDPISEHNRLYWYRQTLGQGPEFLTYFQNEAQLEKSRLLSDRFSAERPKGSFSTLEIQRTEQGDSAMYLCASSLPGQGARAIYFGEGSWLTVV.

This clone was seen once. This chain links TRBV2 with TRBJ2-1; TRBD2 matches 7 bases. V lost 4 bases, J lost 12 bases, and 9 bases stayed unmatched. There are 13 residues in the CDR3. CDR1 and CDR2 from the germline V gene are SNHLY and FYNNEI. Here the CDR3 reads CASSGISTGGQFF. In DNA, the CDR3 is TGTGCCAGCAGTGGGATTAGCACGGGAGGGCAGTTCTTC.

V usage is TRBV6-5 and J usage is TRBJ2-7, with 10 bases identical to TRBD1. Germline CDR1 reads MNHEY; CDR2 reads SVGAGI. J lost 3 bases, V lost 5 bases, and 4 bases had no gene match. This CDR3 has 14 amino acids. The CDR3 sequence is CASSPGQGNYEQYF. In nucleotides, the CDR3 is TGTGCCAGCAGTCCGGGACAGGGGAACTACGAGCAGTACTTC.

V gene TRBV11-3 combines with J gene TRBJ2-4; 9 nucleotides line up with TRBD1. The length of the CDR3 is 14 residues. J gave up 8 bases and V 5 bases, and 7 bases lay outside the gene matches. CDR1 is SGHNT, CDR2 YENEEA, per germline. The CDR3 sequence: CASSPRTGEYIQYF. The DNA for the CDR3 is TGTGCCAGCAGCCCCCGGACAGGGGAATACATTCAGTACTTC. Using reference TRBV11-3 and TRBJ2-4 for the parts outside the CDR3, the full variable domain is EAGVVQSPRYKIIEKKQPVAFWCNPISGHNTLYWYLQNLGQGPELLIRYENEEAVDDSQLPKDRFSAERLKGVDSTLKIQPAELGDSAVYLCASSPRTGEYIQYFGAGTRLSVL.

The chain employs TRBV5-1 and TRBJ1-6; D is unclear. The CDR3 totals 16 residues. The germline V gene has CDR1 SGHRS and CDR2 YFSETQ. V lost 0 bases, J lost 0 bases, and 7 bases lay in between. This CDR3 reads CASSLAPSSYNSPLHF. The CDR3 DNA follows: TGCGCCAGCAGCTTGGCCCCGAGCTCCTATAATTCACCCCTCCACTTT.

This clone was detected once. The rearrangement links TRBV19 to TRBJ2-6; no clear D. Germline CDR1 is LNHDA and CDR2 is SQIVND (reference sequence). This CDR3 has 15 amino acids. V gave up 7 bases and J gave up 0 bases, with 10 bases separating them. The CDR3 region has the DNA TGTGCCAGTATTGATGCGGCCTCTGGGGCCAACGTCCTGACTTTC. Translation: CASIDAASGANVLTF.

The chain carries TRBV25-1 and TRBJ2-1, with D possibly matching TRBD1 (5 bases). In germline, CDR1 is MGHDK, CDR2 SYGVNS. The CDR3 has 15 amino acids. V lost 2 bases and J 5 bases, leaving 13 bases between the germline ends. The CDR3 here is CASSERWLGDNEQFF. The CDR3 coding sequence is TGTGCCAGCAGTGAAAGATGGCTAGGGGACAATGAGCAGTTCTTC. Drawing the rest from reference TRBV25-1 and TRBJ2-1, the complete variable domain is EADIYQTPRYLVIGTGKKITLECSQTMGHDKMYWYQQDPGMELHLIHYSYGVNSTEKGDLSSESTVSRIRTEHFPLTLESARPSHTSQYLCASSERWLGDNEQFFGPGTRLTVL.

The J gene is TRBJ1-6, the V gene TRBV11-3; the D gene is possibly TRBD1 (5 bases). There are 14 residues in the CDR3. Germline V gene lookup returns CDR1 SGHNT and CDR2 YENEEA. V gave up 8 bases and J gave up 5 bases, with 13 bases separating them. In DNA form, the CDR3 reads TGTGCCAGCCGGGAGAGGGGCCATAATTCACCCCTCCACTTT. Translating gives CASRERGHNSPLHF.

This clone came up a few times. The chain is built from TRBV10-3 and TRBJ2-5; D is unclear. This CDR3 is built from 11 residues. The ends were cut back, 8 bases at V and 5 bases at J, with 9 bases in the middle. In germline, CDR1 is ENHRY, CDR2 SYGVKD. This CDR3 is CAIGRGETQYF. The CDR3 DNA reads TGTGCCATCGGGCGTGGGGAGACCCAGTACTTC.

The chain uses TRBV10-2 and TRBJ2-3, with D tentatively TRBD1 (6 bases). This CDR3 contains 13 residues. Per germline, CDR1 WSHSY and CDR2 SAAADI. V was clipped by 8 bases and J by 2 bases, with 11 bases between them. Here the CDR3 reads CASGTTFTDTQYF. The CDR3 DNA follows: TGCGCCAGCGGGACAACTTTCACAGATACGCAGTATTTT.

The chain links TRBV18 to TRBJ1-2; the match to TRBD1 covers 7 bases. Germline lookup yields CDR1 KGHSH and CDR2 LQKENI. There are 15 residues in the CDR3. V was clipped by 2 bases and J by 3 bases; unmatched bases: 6. CDR3 nucleotides: TGTGCCAGCTCACCAAGACAGGGCGGGTACTATGGCTACACCTTC. Amino acid sequence: CASSPRQGGYYGYTF.

The chain carries TRBV24-1 and TRBJ2-5; D is uncertain. The CDR3 is 13 amino acids. Germline loops: CDR1 KGHDR, CDR2 SFDVKD. With 3 bases removed from V and 7 bases from J, the gap between germline ends came to 11 bases. CDR3 in DNA: TGTGCCACCAGTGATCCCCCTACGTTGACCCAGTACTTC. It is translated as CATSDPPTLTQYF.

The chain carries TRBV18 and TRBJ2-2, with TRBD2 matching over 9 bases. Germline assignment: CDR1 KGHSH and CDR2 LQKENI. With V trimmed by 2 bases and J by 4 bases, 2 bases remained unmatched. The CDR3 loop spans 15 amino acids. The CDR3 bases are TGTGCCAGCTCACCAGTGCGGGAGGGCACCGGGGAGCTGTTTTTT. This codes for CASSPVREGTGELFF.

The chain is built from TRBV6-5 and TRBJ2-7; no clear D gene. There are 12 residues in the CDR3. Germline V gene sequence: CDR1 MNHEY, CDR2 SVGAGI. CDR3 nucleotide sequence: TGTGGGGTGGGCGATAGCTCCTACGAGCAGTACTTC. Protein sequence: CGVGDSSYEQYF.

The chain joins TRBV5-1 to TRBJ2-2; 7 bases agree with TRBD1. In germline, CDR1 is SGHRS, CDR2 YFSETQ. J gave up 1 base and V 0 bases, and 0 bases lay outside the gene matches. The CDR3 covers 15 residues. The CDR3 DNA is TGCGCCAGCAGCTTGGGGACAGGGAACACCGGGGAGCTGTTTTTT. It codes for CASSLGTGNTGELFF.

This rearrangement joins TRBV5-1 to TRBJ1-3; D is unresolved. V lost 0 bases and J lost 0, with 7 bases in between. The germline gives CDR1 SGHRS, CDR2 YFSETQ. The CDR3 sequence is 15 residues long. CDR3 region: CASSLAEGSGNTIYF. The CDR3 DNA reads as TGCGCCAGCAGCTTGGCCGAGGGCTCTGGAAACACCATATATTTT.

The chain couples TRBV30 to TRBJ2-5; D is perhaps TRBD2 (5 bases). This CDR3 region has 13 residues. Between the trimmed V and J ends, which lost 5 bases and 1 base, there was a span of 11 bases. CDR1 is GTSNPN and CDR2 is SVGIG in the germline V gene (reference sequence). The CDR3 sequence: CAWGSAFQETQYF. CDR3 sequence (DNA): TGTGCCTGGGGTAGCGCATTCCAAGAGACCCAGTACTTC.

The chain is built from TRBV14 and TRBJ2-7; D is unclear. V lost 1 base and J 5 bases, leaving 15 bases between the germline ends. The CDR3 has 15 amino acids. Germline V gene sequence: CDR1 SGHDN, CDR2 FVKESK. The CDR3 nucleotides are TGTGCCAGCAGCCAAGGTCGCGGCAGAATCCACGAGCAGTACTTC. Its translation: CASSQGRGRIHEQYF.

The J gene is TRBJ2-5, the V gene TRBV5-4, with D possibly matching TRBD2 (5 bases). V lost 0 bases to trimming and J lost 1 base, with 7 bases between them. Germline CDR1 is SGHNT and CDR2 is YYREEE (reference sequence). This CDR3 is 14 amino acids long. The chain's CDR3 is CASSLVEVQETQYF. Here the CDR3 DNA reads TGTGCCAGCAGCTTGGTGGAGGTCCAAGAGACCCAGTACTTC. The full variable domain, completed using reference TRBV5-4 and TRBJ2-5, is ETGVTQSPTHLIKTRGQQVTLRCSSQSGHNTVSWYQQALGQGPQFIFQYYREEENGRGNFPPRFSGLQFPNYSSELNVNALELDDSALYLCASSLVEVQETQYFGPGTRLLVL.

The J gene is TRBJ1-1, the V gene TRBV5-5; the D gene is possibly TRBD1 (6 bases). Germline V gene sequence: CDR1 SGHKS, CDR2 YYEKEE (reference sequence). Trimming cost V 4 bases and J 7 bases, with 14 bases left between them. The CDR3 contains 13 residues. The chain's CDR3 is CASSRWTDLEAFF. Written as DNA, the CDR3 is TGTGCCAGCAGCCGTTGGACAGACCTTGAAGCTTTCTTT.

The chain is built from TRBV28 and TRBJ2-1, with D maybe TRBD2 (7 bases). The V end lost 4 bases, the J end lost 6 bases, and 13 bases lay between the germline ends. Germline V CDR1 and CDR2: MDHEN, SYDVKM. This CDR3 has 14 residues. The CDR3: CASSSRGAFNEQFF. CDR3 sequence (DNA): TGTGCCAGCAGTTCTCGGGGGGCCTTCAATGAGCAGTTCTTC.

This chain joins TRBV5-6 and TRBJ1-1, with 10 bases that match TRBD1. J lost 11 bases, V lost 1 base, and 8 bases had no gene match. This CDR3 spans 14 amino acids. Per germline, CDR1 SGHDT and CDR2 YYEEEE. The CDR3 DNA sequence: TGTGCCAGCAGCTTGAGCGGGGGACAGGGGACGGCTTTCTTT. Translation: CASSLSGGQGTAFF. Full variable domain (rest looked up from reference TRBV5-6 and TRBJ1-1): DAGVTQSPTHLIKTRGQQVTLRCSPKSGHDTVSWYQQALGQGPQFIFQYYEEEERQRGNFPDRFSGHQFPNYSSELNVNALLLGDSALYLCASSLSGGQGTAFFGQGTRLTVV.

V and J are TRBV7-9 and TRBJ1-3; D remains unclear. Trimming removed 0 bases from V and 0 bases from J, with 9 bases in between. Germline V gene data show CDR1 as SEHNR and CDR2 as FQNEAQ (reference sequence). The CDR3 runs to 16 residues. The DNA for the CDR3 is TGTGCCAGCAGCTTAGCAGGGAGAAGCTCTGGAAACACCATATATTTT. Translation gives CASSLAGRSSGNTIYF.

The chain uses TRBV27 and TRBJ2-6; D is ambiguous. The CDR3 spans 14 residues. Trimming left V 2 bases short and J 4 bases short, with 6 bases between. The germline V gene encodes CDR1 MNHEY and CDR2 SMNVEV (reference sequence). CDR3: CASSLLSGANVLTF. DNA of the CDR3: TGTGCCAGCAGTTTACTCTCGGGGGCCAACGTCCTGACTTTC.

This chain joins TRBV10-1 and TRBJ1-1; 7 positions match TRBD1. CDR1 and CDR2 (germline): WNHNN, SYGVQD (reference sequence). V dropped 5 bases and J dropped 3; count of bases not matched to a gene: 3. The CDR3 sequence is 13 residues long. CDR3 in DNA: TGCGCCAGCAGTAACGGACAGGACACTGAAGCTTTCTTT. This translates into CASSNGQDTEAFF.

The sample holds a few counts of this clone. The genes are TRBV18 and TRBJ1-5, with D maybe TRBD1 (5 bases). CDR1 is KGHSH, CDR2 LQKENI, per germline. Trimming shortened V by 3 bases and J by 0 bases, and 9 bases separated the two germline ends. The CDR3 totals 15 residues. This CDR3 is CASSPGRDSNQPQHF. For the CDR3, the DNA is TGTGCCAGCTCACCCGGCAGGGATAGCAATCAGCCCCAGCATTTT.

V and J are TRBV10-3 and TRBJ1-3, with unresolved D. The CDR3 covers 15 residues. The germline V gene encodes CDR1 ENHRY and CDR2 SYGVKD. V gave up 2 bases and J gave up 0 bases, with 8 bases separating them. CDR3 sequence (DNA): TGTGCCATCAGTGAGCGGGGTGTCTCTGGAAACACCATATATTTT. It is translated as CAISERGVSGNTIYF.

The chain carries TRBV12-5 and TRBJ2-1; tentative D call: TRBD1 (6 bases). This CDR3 comprises 16 residues. Germline CDR1 reads LGHNT; CDR2 reads FRNRAP. V was cut by 0 bases and J by 4 bases, with 13 bases left in between. The CDR3 spells CASGLVPGHQYNEQFF. The CDR3 bases are TGTGCTAGTGGTTTGGTACCGGGACACCAGTACAATGAGCAGTTCTTC. The whole variable domain, remainder taken from reference TRBV12-5 and TRBJ2-1, is DARVTQTPRHKVTEMGQEVTMRCQPILGHNTVFWYRQTMMQGLELLAYFRNRAPLDDSGMPKDRFSAEMPDATLATLKIQPSEPRDSAVYFCASGLVPGHQYNEQFFGPGTRLTVL.

V usage is TRBV18 and J usage is TRBJ2-5, with a weak D call TRBD1 (7 bases). V lost 1 base and J lost 5, with 11 bases in between. This CDR3 spans 14 amino acids. Germline values: CDR1 KGHSH, CDR2 LQKENI. The CDR3 reads CASSPRDSGETQYF. Here the CDR3 DNA reads TGTGCCAGCTCACCACGGGACAGCGGGGAGACCCAGTACTTC.